The 30 T cell receptor beta chains listed next were all sequenced from one sample in a study of blood T cells in healthy people across ages. Through a sample-barcoded 5' primer and a J-beta primer mix, a second PCR was run for roughly 6 to 12 cycles. TCRdb analysed the 5' RACE reads with MiXCR anew, one entry per CDR3 protein. The sample holds over a million distinct CDR3 sequences, 40% to 50% seen once. What was sequenced was blood. These receptors all stem from a woman between 18 and 30 years old in good health.

The chain combines TRBV12-3 or TRBV12-4 with TRBJ1-1, with D maybe TRBD1 (5 bases). The CDR3 extends over 14 amino acids. The ends were cut back, 6 bases at V and 1 base at J, with 12 bases in the middle. The CDR3 DNA reads TGTGCCAGCAGCCAAACGACAGCGAACACTGAAGCTTTCTTT. Residues: CASSQTTANTEAFF.

This chain connects TRBV9 to TRBJ1-2; 10 nucleotides align to TRBD1. Germline CDR1 and CDR2: SGDLS and YYNGEE. The CDR3 totals 15 residues. The trim removed 3 bases at V and 8 bases at J, leaving 10 bases unmatched. The CDR3 here is CASSETGGAAGGYTF. CDR3 sequence (DNA): TGTGCCAGCAGCGAGACAGGGGGCGCGGCGGGGGGCTACACCTTC. The complete variable domain, with remaining parts taken from reference TRBV9 and TRBJ1-2, reads DSGVTQTPKHLITATGQRVTLRCSPRSGDLSVYWYQQSLDQGLQFLIQYYNGEERAKGNILERFSAQQFPDLHSELNLSSLELGDSALYFCASSETGGAAGGYTFGSGTRLTVV.

The chain has TRBV12-3 or TRBV12-4 and TRBJ2-1; D gene unclear. CDR3 length equals 15 residues. With 1 base removed from V and 5 bases from J, the gap between germline ends came to 12 bases. CDR3 loop: CASSLGSSGHNEQFF. Here the CDR3 DNA reads TGTGCCAGCAGTTTAGGTTCTAGTGGTCACAATGAGCAGTTCTTC.

The chain employs TRBV30 and TRBJ1-2; tentative D call: TRBD1 (5 bases). V was shortened by 2 bases and J by 8 bases, with 18 bases between the two germline ends. Per the germline V gene, CDR1 is GTSNPN and CDR2 is SVGIG (reference sequence). This CDR3 comprises 14 residues. CDR3 loop: CAWSPGPSTRGYTF. Written as DNA, the CDR3 is TGTGCCTGGAGTCCGGGACCGAGTACTAGGGGCTACACCTTC.

V is TRBV12-3 or TRBV12-4 and J is TRBJ2-4, with 10 nucleotides matching TRBD1. The ends lost 0 bases at V and 8 bases at J; junction bases unmatched: 7. This CDR3 has 16 amino acids. The CDR3 loop is CASSLARDRGLHIQYF. CDR3 nucleotides: TGTGCCAGCAGTTTAGCCCGGGACAGGGGTCTTCACATTCAGTACTTC.

In this sample, this clonotype turned up a few times. This chain links TRBV10-3 with TRBJ1-6, with D maybe TRBD1 (5 bases). Trimming removed 6 bases from V and 8 bases from J, with 8 bases in between. There are 12 residues in the CDR3. Germline CDR1 reads ENHRY; CDR2 reads SYGVKD. In DNA, the CDR3 is TGTGCCATCAGGGGGGATTATTCACCCCTCCACTTT. It specifies CAIRGDYSPLHF.

V is TRBV6-2 or TRBV6-3 and J is TRBJ2-4, with TRBD2 as a possible D gene (6 bases). This CDR3 region has 16 residues. V was shortened by 4 bases and J by 13 bases, with 26 bases between the two germline ends. From germline, CDR1 is MNHEY and CDR2 SVGEGT. In nucleotides, the CDR3 is TGTGCCAGCAGTTCCCATCGAGGCGGGGTTGGCAATGAGCAGTACTTC. It encodes CASSSHRGGVGNEQYF.

The genes are TRBV7-2 and TRBJ2-7; D is undetermined. Per the germline V gene, CDR1 is SGHTA and CDR2 is FQGNSA. The CDR3 consists of 15 residues. The V end lost 1 base, the J end lost 3 bases, and 13 bases lay between the germline ends. The CDR3 spells CASSLVVETLYEQYF. For the CDR3, the DNA is TGTGCCAGCAGCTTAGTCGTGGAGACCCTCTACGAGCAGTACTTC.

CDR3 region: CASSVRWGEQYF. The CDR3, as DNA: TGTGCCAGCAGTGTTCGGTGGGGCGAGCAGTACTTC. The chain joins TRBV7-9 to TRBJ2-7, with D uncertain. V lost 6 bases and J lost 6, with 12 bases in between. This CDR3 contains 12 residues. The germline V gene encodes CDR1 SEHNR and CDR2 FQNEAQ (reference sequence).

This clonotype has more than one count but fewer than ten. The chain couples TRBV5-1 to TRBJ1-1; possibly TRBD1 for D (6 bases). CDR3 size: 13 residues. V lost 0 bases and J 4 bases, leaving 7 bases between the germline ends. Germline V CDR1 and CDR2: SGHRS, YFSETQ. The CDR3 loop reads CASSLAGATEAFF. The CDR3, as DNA: TGCGCCAGCAGCTTGGCAGGGGCCACTGAAGCTTTCTTT.

The J gene is TRBJ2-7, the V gene TRBV5-1; 9 positions agree with TRBD2. With 2 bases clipped from V and 3 bases from J, the junction kept 12 bases outside the gene matches. CDR3 length equals 17 residues. CDR1 and CDR2 from the germline V gene are SGHRS and YFSETQ. The CDR3 region has the DNA TGCGCCAGCAGCTTCTTGCTAGCGGGGCGGCAGAACTACGAGCAGTACTTC. Its translation: CASSFLLAGRQNYEQYF.

This clonotype was counted a few times. The V and J genes are TRBV25-1 and TRBJ2-7; tentatively, D is TRBD1 (5 bases). Germline loops: CDR1 MGHDK, CDR2 SYGVNS. The CDR3 consists of 13 residues. V was clipped by 3 bases and J by 6 bases, with 12 bases between them. In nucleotides, the CDR3 is TGTGCCAGCAGTGAGGACCCAGGGTTCGAGCAGTACTTC. Protein: CASSEDPGFEQYF.

The table lists this clonotype with a few counts. The gene calls are TRBV20-1 and TRBJ2-5; no definite D call. The CDR3 totals 16 residues. V was shortened by 0 bases and J by 6 bases, with 20 bases between the two germline ends. CDR1 is DFQATT and CDR2 is SNEGSKA in the germline V gene (reference sequence). CDR3 protein: CSARDANRAADQTQYF. The CDR3 coding sequence is TGCAGTGCTAGAGACGCTAATAGGGCCGCCGACCAGACCCAGTACTTC.

V is TRBV24-1 and J is TRBJ2-7; 9 positions match TRBD2. Germline values: CDR1 KGHDR, CDR2 SFDVKD. The CDR3 totals 14 residues. The junction had 8 bases not matched to a gene; V was cut back by 9 bases and J by 3 bases. The CDR3 nucleotides are TGTGCCACCGCCCCGCGGGGGGGGTACTACGAGCAGTACTTC. Encoded protein: CATAPRGGYYEQYF.

This clonotype was seen a handful of times. The genes are TRBV5-1 and TRBJ2-1; possibly TRBD1 for D (5 bases). V lost 4 bases and J 2 bases, leaving 22 bases between the germline ends. Germline V gene data show CDR1 as SGHRS and CDR2 as YFSETQ. This CDR3 spans 18 amino acids. DNA for the CDR3: TGCGCCAGCAGCCCGACCCTCACTGGGGCCCTACCCTACAATGAGCAGTTCTTC. Translated, it gives CASSPTLTGALPYNEQFF.

The J gene is TRBJ2-4, the V gene TRBV2; TRBD2 agrees at 15 bases. The CDR3 is made up of 18 amino acids. Per the germline V gene, CDR1 is SNHLY and CDR2 is FYNNEI. With 0 bases clipped from V and 5 bases from J, the junction kept 5 bases outside the gene matches. The CDR3 loop is CASSEAPGLAGGQNIQYF. The CDR3 bases are TGTGCCAGCAGTGAAGCCCCCGGACTAGCGGGGGGGCAAAACATTCAGTACTTC.

This clonotype has more than one count but fewer than ten. The rearrangement links TRBV27 to TRBJ2-1, with D unclear. The CDR3 has 13 residues. With 8 bases removed from V and 2 bases from J, the gap between germline ends came to 10 bases. Germline values: CDR1 MNHEY, CDR2 SMNVEV (reference sequence). In DNA, the CDR3 is TGTGCCAGCCTAGACACCACCTACAATGAGCAGTTCTTC. This encodes CASLDTTYNEQFF.

This clonotype appeared a few times. This chain uses TRBV20-1 with TRBJ2-7, with TRBD2 identical over 9 bases. Germline trimming cut 3 bases from V and 0 bases from J; bases unmatched to any gene: 6. The CDR3 spans 15 residues. Germline CDR1 DFQATT, CDR2 SNEGSKA (reference sequence). CDR3 sequence reads: CSASLAGFSSYEQYF. As DNA, the CDR3 is TGCAGTGCTAGTCTAGCGGGGTTTAGCTCCTACGAGCAGTACTTC.

This clonotype was counted between two and nine times. The J gene is TRBJ2-1, the V gene TRBV10-3; D unclear. Germline V gives CDR1 ENHRY, CDR2 SYGVKD. The CDR3 extends over 15 amino acids. The germline V and J ends were trimmed by 2 bases and 4 bases, with 12 bases remaining between them. The chain's CDR3 is CAISERLDNYNEQFF. CDR3 coding DNA: TGTGCCATCAGTGAGCGGCTGGATAATTACAATGAGCAGTTCTTC.

The chain recombines TRBV30 with TRBJ1-4; D unclear. V dropped 2 bases and J dropped 7 bases, with 5 bases sitting between them. Germline CDR1 GTSNPN, CDR2 SVGIG (reference sequence). CDR3 size: 11 residues. For the CDR3, the DNA is TGTGCCTGGAGTCGGACTGAAAAACTGTTTTTT. Residues: CAWSRTEKLFF.

A single count supports this clonotype. The genes are TRBV19 and TRBJ2-7; the match to TRBD2 covers 8 bases. Near its end, the DNA agrees better with TRBJ2-5, so the J call may be wrong. CDR1 is LNHDA and CDR2 is SQIVND in the germline V gene (reference sequence). CDR3 length: 16 amino acids. CDR3 nucleotides: TGTGCCAGTAGTAAACCGGGACTAGTCGGTCGCGAGACCCAGTACTTC. Its protein is CASSKPGLVGRETQYF.

This clonotype has a handful of counts. The V and J genes are TRBV12-3 or TRBV12-4 and TRBJ1-5, with D perhaps matching TRBD1 (6 bases). The CDR3 runs 15 residues. The V end lost 7 bases, the J end lost 4 bases, and 17 bases lay between the germline ends. CDR3: CASTLTGTWNQPQHF. The CDR3 DNA follows: TGTGCCAGCACCCTTACAGGGACTTGGAATCAGCCCCAGCATTTT.

V and J are TRBV4-1 and TRBJ1-6; 8 nucleotides agree with TRBD1. Germline trimming cut 0 bases from V and 0 bases from J; bases unmatched to any gene: 4. The CDR3 extends over 18 amino acids. CDR1 and CDR2 (germline): MGHRA, YSYEKL. As DNA, the CDR3 is TGCGCCAGCAGCCAAGATCAGGGGGCAAGCTCCTATAATTCACCCCTCCACTTT. Its translation: CASSQDQGASSYNSPLHF.

This clonotype was observed a handful of times. The chain has TRBV20-1 and TRBJ1-2; no reliable D call. Trimming shortened V by 3 bases and J by 7 bases, and 18 bases separated the two germline ends. CDR3 length equals 14 residues. The germline V gene has CDR1 DFQATT and CDR2 SNEGSKA (reference sequence). The CDR3 coding sequence is TGCAGTGCTAGTTCGGGCGGGAGACTTATTGGCTACACCTTC. Its protein is CSASSGGRLIGYTF.

V and J are TRBV13 and TRBJ2-3; D gene ambiguous. Trimming removed 1 base at V and 2 bases at J, with 13 bases between. This CDR3 contains 16 residues. Per the germline V gene, CDR1 is PRHDT and CDR2 is FYEKMQ (reference sequence). This chain's CDR3 is CASSLAWAENTDTQYF. In DNA, the CDR3 is TGTGCCAGCAGCTTAGCATGGGCGGAGAACACAGATACGCAGTATTTT.

The chain employs TRBV5-1 and TRBJ1-2; no reliable D call. From germline, CDR1 is SGHRS and CDR2 YFSETQ. Trimming removed 6 bases from V and 8 bases from J, with 11 bases in between. The CDR3 sequence is 11 residues long. CDR3 sequence: CASTLKPGYTF. The CDR3 DNA follows: TGCGCCAGCACCCTAAAACCCGGCTACACCTTC.

This clonotype came up a few times. The genes are TRBV3-1 and TRBJ1-1; D is possibly TRBD1 (6 bases). This CDR3 comprises 14 residues. The germline V gene encodes CDR1 LGHDT and CDR2 YNNKEL (reference sequence). V lost 6 bases and J 1 base, leaving 12 bases between the germline ends. DNA for the CDR3: TGTGCCAGCAGTTCGGGACAATCGAACACTGAAGCTTTCTTT. It encodes CASSSGQSNTEAFF.

Concerning this clonotype: The junction departs from germline at one end; a sequencing error may be responsible. This chain connects TRBV7-3 to TRBJ2-1; D gene unclear. This CDR3 comprises 15 residues. In germline, CDR1 is SGHTA, CDR2 FQGTGA. The DNA for the CDR3 is TGTACCAGCAGCTTAATGGCTAGCTCCTACAATGAGCAGTTCTTC. This gives the protein CTSSLMASSYNEQFF.

The sample holds many counts of this clonotype. The J gene is TRBJ2-3, the V gene TRBV10-3, with 9 positions matching TRBD1. Germline V gene sequence: CDR1 ENHRY, CDR2 SYGVKD. J gave up 7 bases and V 0 bases, and 14 bases lay outside the gene matches. CDR3 length: 18 residues. The CDR3 DNA follows: TGTGCCATCAGTGAGTCGAGTATGTTAGGACAGGGGCTCTATACGCAGTATTTT. Translated, it gives CAISESSMLGQGLYTQYF.

The rearrangement uses TRBV15 and TRBJ2-5; D is unresolved. V lost 0 bases, J lost 2 bases, and 10 bases lay in between. The CDR3 loop spans 15 amino acids. From germline, CDR1 is LNHNV and CDR2 YYDKDF (reference sequence). CDR3 coding DNA: TGTGCCACCAGCAGAGATAAACAAGAACAAGAGACCCAGTACTTC. This codes for CATSRDKQEQETQYF.